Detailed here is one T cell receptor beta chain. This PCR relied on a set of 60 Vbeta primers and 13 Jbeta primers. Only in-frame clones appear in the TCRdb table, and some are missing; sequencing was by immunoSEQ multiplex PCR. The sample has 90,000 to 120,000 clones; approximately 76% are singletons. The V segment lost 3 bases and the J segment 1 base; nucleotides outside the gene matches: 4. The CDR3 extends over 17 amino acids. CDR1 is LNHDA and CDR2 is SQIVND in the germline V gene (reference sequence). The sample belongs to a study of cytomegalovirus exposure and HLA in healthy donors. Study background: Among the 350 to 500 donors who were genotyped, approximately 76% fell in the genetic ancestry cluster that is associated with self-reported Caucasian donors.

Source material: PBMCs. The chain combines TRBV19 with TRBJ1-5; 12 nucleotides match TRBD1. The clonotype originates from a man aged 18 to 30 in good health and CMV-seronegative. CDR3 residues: CASSIGTGGGSNQPQHF. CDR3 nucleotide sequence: TGTGCCAGTAGTATCGGGACAGGGGGCGGGAGCAATCAGCCCCAGCATTTT.